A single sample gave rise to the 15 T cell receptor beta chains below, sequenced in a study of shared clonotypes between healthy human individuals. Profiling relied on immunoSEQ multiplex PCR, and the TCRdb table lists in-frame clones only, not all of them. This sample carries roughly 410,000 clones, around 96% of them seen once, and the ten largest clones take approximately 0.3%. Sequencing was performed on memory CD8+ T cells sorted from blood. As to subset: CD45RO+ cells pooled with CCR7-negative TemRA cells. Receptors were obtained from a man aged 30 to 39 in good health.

This chain's CDR3 is CASSPGPLYSGANVLTF. The CDR3, as DNA: TGTGCCAGCAGCCCCGGGCCGCTATACTCTGGGGCCAACGTCCTGACTTTC. This rearrangement joins TRBV11-2 to TRBJ2-6; D ambiguous. V dropped 5 bases and J dropped 0 bases, with 14 bases sitting between them. Germline values: CDR1 SGHAT, CDR2 FQNNGV. This CDR3 has 17 residues.

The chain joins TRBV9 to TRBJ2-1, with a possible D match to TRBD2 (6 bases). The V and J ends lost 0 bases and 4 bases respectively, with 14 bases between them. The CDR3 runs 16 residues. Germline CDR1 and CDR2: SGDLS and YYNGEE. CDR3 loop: CASSVGGGSGYNEQFF. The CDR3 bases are TGTGCCAGCAGCGTAGGGGGAGGTAGCGGTTACAATGAGCAGTTCTTC.

CDR3 residues: CASSAGDSYEQYF. The CDR3 DNA reads TGTGCCAGCAGCGCAGGGGACAGCTACGAGCAGTACTTC. The J gene is TRBJ2-7, the V gene TRBV9; TRBD1 aligns across 7 bases. V gave up 3 bases and J gave up 3 bases; unmatched junction bases: 3. CDR3 length: 13 residues. In germline, CDR1 is SGDLS, CDR2 YYNGEE.

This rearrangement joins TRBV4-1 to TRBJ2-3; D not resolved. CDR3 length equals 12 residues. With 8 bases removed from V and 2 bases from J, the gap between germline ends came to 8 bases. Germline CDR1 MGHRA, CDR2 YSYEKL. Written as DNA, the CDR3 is TGCGCCAGCCCGTACGCCACAGATACGCAGTATTTT. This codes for CASPYATDTQYF.

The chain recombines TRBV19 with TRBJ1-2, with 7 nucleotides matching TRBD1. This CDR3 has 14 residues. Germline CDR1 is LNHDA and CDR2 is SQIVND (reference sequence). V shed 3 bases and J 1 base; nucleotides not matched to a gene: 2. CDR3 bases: TGTGCCAGTAGTATCGGGACAGTTAACTATGGCTACACCTTC. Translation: CASSIGTVNYGYTF.

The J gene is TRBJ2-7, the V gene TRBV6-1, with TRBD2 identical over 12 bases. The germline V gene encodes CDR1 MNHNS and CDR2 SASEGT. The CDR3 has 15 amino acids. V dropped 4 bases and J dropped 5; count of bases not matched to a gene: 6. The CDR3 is CASSGASGRANEQYF. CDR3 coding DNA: TGTGCCAGCAGTGGCGCTAGCGGGAGGGCCAACGAGCAGTACTTC.

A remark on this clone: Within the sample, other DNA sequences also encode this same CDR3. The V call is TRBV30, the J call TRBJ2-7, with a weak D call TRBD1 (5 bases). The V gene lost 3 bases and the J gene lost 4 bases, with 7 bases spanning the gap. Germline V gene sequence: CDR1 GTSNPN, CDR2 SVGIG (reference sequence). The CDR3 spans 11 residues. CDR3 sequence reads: CAWSPGYEQYF. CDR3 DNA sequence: TGTGCCTGGAGCCCAGGGTACGAGCAGTACTTC.

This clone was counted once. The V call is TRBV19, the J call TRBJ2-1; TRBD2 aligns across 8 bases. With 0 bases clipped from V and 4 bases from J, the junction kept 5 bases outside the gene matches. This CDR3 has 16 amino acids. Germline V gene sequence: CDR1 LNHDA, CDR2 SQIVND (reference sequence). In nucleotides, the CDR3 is TGTGCCAGTAGTATAGATTCCCTAGCGGGTTACAATGAGCAGTTCTTC. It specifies CASSIDSLAGYNEQFF.

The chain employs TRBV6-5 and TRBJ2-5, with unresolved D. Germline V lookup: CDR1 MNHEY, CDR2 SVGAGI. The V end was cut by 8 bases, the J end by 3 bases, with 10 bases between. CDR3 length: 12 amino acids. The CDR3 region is CASLDLEETQYF. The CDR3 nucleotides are TGTGCCAGCCTTGACCTTGAAGAGACCCAGTACTTC.

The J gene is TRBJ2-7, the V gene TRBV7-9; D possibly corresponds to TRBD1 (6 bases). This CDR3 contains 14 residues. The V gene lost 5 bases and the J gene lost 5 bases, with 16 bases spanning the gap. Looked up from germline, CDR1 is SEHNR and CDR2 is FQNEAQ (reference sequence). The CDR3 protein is CASSVTGFLNEQYF. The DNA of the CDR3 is TGTGCCAGCAGCGTGACAGGCTTCTTAAACGAGCAGTACTTC. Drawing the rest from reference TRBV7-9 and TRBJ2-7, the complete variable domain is DTGVSQNPRHKITKRGQNVTFRCDPISEHNRLYWYRQTLGQGPEFLTYFQNEAQLEKSRLLSDRFSAERPKGSFSTLEIQRTEQGDSAMYLCASSVTGFLNEQYFGPGTRLTVT.

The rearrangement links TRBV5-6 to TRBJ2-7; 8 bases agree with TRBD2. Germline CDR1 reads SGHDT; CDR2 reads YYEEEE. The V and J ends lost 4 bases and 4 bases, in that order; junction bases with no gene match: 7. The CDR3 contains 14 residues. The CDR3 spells CASSPGTSFYEQYF. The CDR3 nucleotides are TGTGCCAGCAGCCCCGGGACTAGTTTTTACGAGCAGTACTTC.

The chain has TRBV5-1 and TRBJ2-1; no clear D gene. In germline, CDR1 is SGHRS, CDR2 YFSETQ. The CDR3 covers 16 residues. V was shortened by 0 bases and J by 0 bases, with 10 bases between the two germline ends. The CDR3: CASSLDPASSYNEQFF. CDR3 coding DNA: TGCGCCAGCAGCTTGGATCCGGCTAGCTCCTACAATGAGCAGTTCTTC. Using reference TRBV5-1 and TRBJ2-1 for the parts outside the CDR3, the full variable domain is KAGVTQTPRYLIKTRGQQVTLSCSPISGHRSVSWYQQTPGQGLQFLFEYFSETQRNKGNFPGRFSGRQFSNSRSEMNVSTLELGDSALYLCASSLDPASSYNEQFFGPGTRLTVL.

The CDR3 DNA sequence: TGTGCCAGCAGTTTGGCCTTACCCTACGAGCAGTACTTC. It codes for CASSLALPYEQYF. The V and J genes are TRBV6-5 and TRBJ2-7; D is unresolved. Germline assignment: CDR1 MNHEY and CDR2 SVGAGI. The V and J ends lost 4 bases and 2 bases respectively, with 9 bases between them. This CDR3 is built from 13 residues.

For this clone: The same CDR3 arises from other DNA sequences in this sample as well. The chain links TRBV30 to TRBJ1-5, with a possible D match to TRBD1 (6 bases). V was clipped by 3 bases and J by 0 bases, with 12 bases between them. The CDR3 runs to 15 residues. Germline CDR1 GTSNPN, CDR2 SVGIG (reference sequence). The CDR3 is CAWSVRGYSNQPQHF. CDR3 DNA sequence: TGTGCCTGGAGCGTCAGGGGTTATAGCAATCAGCCCCAGCATTTT.

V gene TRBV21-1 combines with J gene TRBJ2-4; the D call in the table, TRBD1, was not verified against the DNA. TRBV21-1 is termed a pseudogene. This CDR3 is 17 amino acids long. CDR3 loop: CASSPYRGQEAKNIQYF. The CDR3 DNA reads TGTGCCAGCAGCCCTTACAGGGGCCAGGAGGCCAAAAACATTCAGTACTTC.